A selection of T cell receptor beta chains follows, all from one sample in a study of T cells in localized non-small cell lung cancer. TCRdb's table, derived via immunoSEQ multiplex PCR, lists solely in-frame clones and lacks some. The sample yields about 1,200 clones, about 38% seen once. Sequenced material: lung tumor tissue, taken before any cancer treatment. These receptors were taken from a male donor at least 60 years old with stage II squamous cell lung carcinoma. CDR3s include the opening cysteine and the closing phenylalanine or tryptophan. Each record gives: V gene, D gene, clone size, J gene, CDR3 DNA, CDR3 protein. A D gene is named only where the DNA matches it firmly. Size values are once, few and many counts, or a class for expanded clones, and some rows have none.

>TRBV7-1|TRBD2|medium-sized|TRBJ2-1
TGTGCCAGCAGCCTTGGACTAGCGGGAGACCGGTTCTTC
CASSLGLAGDRFF
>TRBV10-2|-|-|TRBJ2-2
TGCGCCAGCAGTAGCTCGAACACCGGGGAGCTGTTTTTT
CASSSSNTGELFF
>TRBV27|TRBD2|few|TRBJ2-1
TGTGCCAGCAGCTTATCCCTTAGCGGGAGGACACTGAATGAACAGTTCTTC
CASSLSLSGRTLNEQFF
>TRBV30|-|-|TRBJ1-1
TGTGCCTGGAGTGGCCGTCGGGTCGGGGAAGCTTTCTTT
CAWSGRRVGEAFF
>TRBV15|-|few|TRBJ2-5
TGTGCCACCAGCGGAGGACCAGGGAGGGAGACCCAGTACTTC
CATSGGPGRETQYF
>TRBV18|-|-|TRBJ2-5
TGTGCCAGCTCATCTACGGGAGAGACCCAGTACTTC
CASSSTGETQYF
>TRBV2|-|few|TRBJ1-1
TGTGCCAGCAGCGATTGGGGGGAGGTTGAAGCTTTCTTT
CASSDWGEVEAFF
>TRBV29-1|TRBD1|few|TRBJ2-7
TGCAGCGTCACCGGGACAGGGTCCTACGAGCAGTACTTC
CSVTGTGSYEQYF
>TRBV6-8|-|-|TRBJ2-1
TGTGCCAGCAGTGGGACCCCCTACAATGAGCAGTTCTTC
CASSGTPYNEQFF
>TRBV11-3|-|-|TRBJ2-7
TGTGCCAGCAGCTTGATGAGCGGAGCCGAACTCTACGAGCAGTACTTC
CASSLMSGAELYEQYF
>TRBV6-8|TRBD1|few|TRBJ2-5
TGTGCCTCCCGGGACAGCCAAGAGACCCAGTACTTC
CASRDSQETQYF
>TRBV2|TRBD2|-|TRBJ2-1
TGTGCCAGCAGGAAGAGCGGGGCGGGAGGGAATGAGCAGTTCTTC
CASRKSGAGGNEQFF
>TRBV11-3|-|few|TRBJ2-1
TGTGCCAGCAGCTTAGTCGGGGGCTCAGGGGATGAGCAGTTCTTC
CASSLVGGSGDEQFF
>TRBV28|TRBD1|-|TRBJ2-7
TGTGCCAGCAGTTTCGACAGGGTATCCCACGAGCAGTACTTC
CASSFDRVSHEQYF
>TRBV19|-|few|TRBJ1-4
TGTGCCAGTAGTATGAGTCGGGCAGCAACTAATGAAAAACTGTTTTTT
CASSMSRAATNEKLFF
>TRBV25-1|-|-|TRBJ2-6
TGTGCCAGCAGTGCTTACTCCAGGGTGGGTGGGGCCAACGTCCTGACTTTC
CASSAYSRVGGANVLTF
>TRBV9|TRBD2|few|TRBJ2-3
TGTGCCAGCACCGTAGGAGCTAGCGGAAGAAGCACAGATACGCAGTATTTT
CASTVGASGRSTDTQYF
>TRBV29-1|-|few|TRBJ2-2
TGCAGCGTTGAAGCCAGACAGAACACCGGGGAGCTGTTTTTT
CSVEARQNTGELFF
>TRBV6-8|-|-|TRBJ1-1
TGTGCCAGCAGTTACTCGATACAGGGCCGGACTGAAGCTTTCTTT
CASSYSIQGRTEAFF